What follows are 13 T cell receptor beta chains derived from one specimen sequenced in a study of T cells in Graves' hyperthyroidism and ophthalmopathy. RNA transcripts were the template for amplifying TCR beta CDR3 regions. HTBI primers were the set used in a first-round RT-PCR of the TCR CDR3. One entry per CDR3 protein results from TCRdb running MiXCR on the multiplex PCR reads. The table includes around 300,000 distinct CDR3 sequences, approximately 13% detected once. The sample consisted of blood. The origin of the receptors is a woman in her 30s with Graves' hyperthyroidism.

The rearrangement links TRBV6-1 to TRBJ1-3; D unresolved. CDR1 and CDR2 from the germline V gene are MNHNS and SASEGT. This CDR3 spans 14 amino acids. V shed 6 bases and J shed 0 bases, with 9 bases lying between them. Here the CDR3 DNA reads TGTGCCAGCAGCCAAGCGACCTCTGGAAACACCATATATTTT. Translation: CASSQATSGNTIYF.

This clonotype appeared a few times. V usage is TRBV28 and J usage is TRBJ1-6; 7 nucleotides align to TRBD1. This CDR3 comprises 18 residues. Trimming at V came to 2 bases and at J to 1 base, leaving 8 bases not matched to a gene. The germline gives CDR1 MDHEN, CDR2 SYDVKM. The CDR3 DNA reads TGTGCCAGCAGTTTAATCCAGGGGGTTAAGTCCTATAATTCACCCCTCCACTTT. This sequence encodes CASSLIQGVKSYNSPLHF.

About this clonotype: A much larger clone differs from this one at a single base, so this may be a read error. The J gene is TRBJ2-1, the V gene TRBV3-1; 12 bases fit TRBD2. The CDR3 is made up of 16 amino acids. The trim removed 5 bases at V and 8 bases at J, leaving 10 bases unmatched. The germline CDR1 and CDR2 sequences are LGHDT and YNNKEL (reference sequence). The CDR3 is CASSGGTSGLWDEQFF. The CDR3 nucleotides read TGTGCCAGCAGCGGCGGGACTAGCGGGTTGTGGGATGAGCAGTTCTTC.

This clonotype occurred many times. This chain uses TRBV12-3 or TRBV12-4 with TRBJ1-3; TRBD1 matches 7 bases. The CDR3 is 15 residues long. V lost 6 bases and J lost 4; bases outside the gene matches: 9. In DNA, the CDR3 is TGTGCCAGCAGCAGGGGGGGGGGCGGGGGAAACACCATATATTTT. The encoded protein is CASSRGGGGGNTIYF.

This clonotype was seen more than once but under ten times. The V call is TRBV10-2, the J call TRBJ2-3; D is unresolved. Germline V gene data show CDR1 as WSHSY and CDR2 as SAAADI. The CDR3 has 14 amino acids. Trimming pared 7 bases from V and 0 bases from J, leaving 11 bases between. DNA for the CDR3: TGCGCCAGCAATCCAGCAGTTAGCACAGATACGCAGTATTTT. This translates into CASNPAVSTDTQYF.

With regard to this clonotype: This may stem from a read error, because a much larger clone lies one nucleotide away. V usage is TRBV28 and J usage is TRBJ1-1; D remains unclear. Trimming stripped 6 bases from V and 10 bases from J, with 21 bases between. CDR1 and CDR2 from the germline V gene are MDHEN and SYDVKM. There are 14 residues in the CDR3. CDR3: CASSLLARPAGAFF. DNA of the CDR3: TGTGCCAGCAGCCTACTGGCCCGACCGGCTGGAGCTTTCTTT.

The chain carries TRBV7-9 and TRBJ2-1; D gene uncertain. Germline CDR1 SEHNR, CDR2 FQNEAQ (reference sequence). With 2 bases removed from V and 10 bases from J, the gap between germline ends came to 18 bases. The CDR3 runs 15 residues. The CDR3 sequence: CASSLSIDPLLEQFF. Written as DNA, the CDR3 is TGTGCCAGCAGCTTAAGTATAGACCCTTTATTAGAGCAGTTCTTC.

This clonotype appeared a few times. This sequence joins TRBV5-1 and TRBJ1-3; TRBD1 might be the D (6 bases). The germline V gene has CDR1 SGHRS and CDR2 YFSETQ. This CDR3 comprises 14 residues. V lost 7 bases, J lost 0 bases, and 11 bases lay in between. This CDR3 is CASRKGVSGNTIYF. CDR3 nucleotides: TGCGCCAGCCGGAAGGGGGTCTCTGGAAACACCATATATTTT.

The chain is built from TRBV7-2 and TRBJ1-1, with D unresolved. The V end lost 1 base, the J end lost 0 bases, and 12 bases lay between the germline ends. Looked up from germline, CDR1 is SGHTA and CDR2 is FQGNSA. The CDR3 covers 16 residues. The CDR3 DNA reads TGTGCCAGCAGCTTAGAGGCGACTCAAGTGAACACTGAAGCTTTCTTT. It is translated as CASSLEATQVNTEAFF.

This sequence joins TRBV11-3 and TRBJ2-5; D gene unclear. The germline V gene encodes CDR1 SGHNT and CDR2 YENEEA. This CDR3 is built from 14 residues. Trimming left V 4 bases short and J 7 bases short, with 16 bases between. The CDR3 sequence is CASSSQQPPGTQYF. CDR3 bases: TGTGCCAGCAGCTCCCAACAGCCTCCGGGGACCCAGTACTTC.

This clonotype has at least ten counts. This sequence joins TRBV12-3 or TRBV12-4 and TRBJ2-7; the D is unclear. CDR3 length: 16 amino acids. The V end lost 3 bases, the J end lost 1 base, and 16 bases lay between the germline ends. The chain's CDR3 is CASSLWLSKTSYEQYF. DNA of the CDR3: TGTGCCAGCAGTTTGTGGCTCTCAAAAACATCCTACGAGCAGTACTTC.

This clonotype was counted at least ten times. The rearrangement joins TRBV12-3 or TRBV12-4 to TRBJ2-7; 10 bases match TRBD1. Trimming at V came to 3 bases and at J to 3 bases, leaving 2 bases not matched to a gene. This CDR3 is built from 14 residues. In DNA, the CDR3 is TGTGCCAGCAGTTTCCGGGACAGGGGCTACGAGCAGTACTTC. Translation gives CASSFRDRGYEQYF.

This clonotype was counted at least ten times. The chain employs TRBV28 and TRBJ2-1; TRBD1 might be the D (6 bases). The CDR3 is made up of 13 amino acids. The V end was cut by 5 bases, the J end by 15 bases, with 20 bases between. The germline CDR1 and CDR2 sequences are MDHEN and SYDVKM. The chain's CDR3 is CASSTGQIPHRFF. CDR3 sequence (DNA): TGTGCCAGCAGTACGGGACAAATACCCCACCGGTTCTTC.